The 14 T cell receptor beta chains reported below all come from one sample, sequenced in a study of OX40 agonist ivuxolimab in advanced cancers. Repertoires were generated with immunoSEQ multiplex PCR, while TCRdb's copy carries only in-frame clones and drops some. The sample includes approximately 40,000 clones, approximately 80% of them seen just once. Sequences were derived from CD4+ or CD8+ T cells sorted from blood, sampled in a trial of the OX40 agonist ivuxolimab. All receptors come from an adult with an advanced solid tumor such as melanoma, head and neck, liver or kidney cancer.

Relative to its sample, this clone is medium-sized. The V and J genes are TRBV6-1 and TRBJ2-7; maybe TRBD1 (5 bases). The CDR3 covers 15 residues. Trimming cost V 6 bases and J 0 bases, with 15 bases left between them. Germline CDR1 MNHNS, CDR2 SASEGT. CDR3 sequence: CASSQRTSSSYEQYF. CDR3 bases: TGTGCCAGCAGCCAAAGGACATCGAGCTCCTACGAGCAGTACTTC.

The CDR3 reads CASSPVSSSYNEQFF. CDR3 nucleotide sequence: TGTGCCAGCAGTCCAGTGTCGAGCTCCTACAATGAGCAGTTCTTC. The rearrangement uses TRBV6-5 and TRBJ2-1; D gene unclear. Trimming took 5 bases from V and 0 from J, leaving 11 bases between them. The CDR3 covers 15 residues. The germline gives CDR1 MNHEY, CDR2 SVGAGI.

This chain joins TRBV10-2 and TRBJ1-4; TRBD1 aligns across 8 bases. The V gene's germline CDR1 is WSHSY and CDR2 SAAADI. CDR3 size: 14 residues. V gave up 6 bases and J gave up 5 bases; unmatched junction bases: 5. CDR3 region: CASRQGALNEKLFF. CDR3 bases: TGCGCCAGCAGGCAGGGGGCCCTAAATGAAAAACTGTTTTTT.

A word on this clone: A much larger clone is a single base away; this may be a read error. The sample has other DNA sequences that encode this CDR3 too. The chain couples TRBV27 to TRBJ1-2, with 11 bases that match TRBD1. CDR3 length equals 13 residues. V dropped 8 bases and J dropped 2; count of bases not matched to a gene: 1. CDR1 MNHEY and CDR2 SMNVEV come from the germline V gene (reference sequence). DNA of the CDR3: TGTGCCAGCTGGGACAGGGGGAACTATGGCTACACCTTC. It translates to CASWDRGNYGYTF.

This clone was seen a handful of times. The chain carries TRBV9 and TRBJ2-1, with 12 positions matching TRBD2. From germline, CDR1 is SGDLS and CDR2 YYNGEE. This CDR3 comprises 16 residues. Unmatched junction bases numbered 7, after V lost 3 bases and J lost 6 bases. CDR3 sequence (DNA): TGTGCCAGCAGCGACCGGACTAGCGGGACTGGCAATGAGCAGTTCTTC. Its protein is CASSDRTSGTGNEQFF.

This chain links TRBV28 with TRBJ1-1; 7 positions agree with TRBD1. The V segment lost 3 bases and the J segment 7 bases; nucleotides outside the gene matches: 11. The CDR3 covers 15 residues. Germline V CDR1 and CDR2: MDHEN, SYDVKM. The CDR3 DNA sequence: TGTGCCAGCAGTTTGACCTTAGGGGGCGCGGGTGAAGCTTTCTTT. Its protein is CASSLTLGGAGEAFF.

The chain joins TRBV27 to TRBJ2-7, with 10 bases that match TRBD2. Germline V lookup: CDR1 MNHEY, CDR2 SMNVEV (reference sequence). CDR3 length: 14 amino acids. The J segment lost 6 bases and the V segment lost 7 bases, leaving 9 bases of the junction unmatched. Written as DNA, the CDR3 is TGTGCCAGCATGCGGACTAGCGGAGGCGTCGAGCAGTACTTC. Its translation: CASMRTSGGVEQYF.

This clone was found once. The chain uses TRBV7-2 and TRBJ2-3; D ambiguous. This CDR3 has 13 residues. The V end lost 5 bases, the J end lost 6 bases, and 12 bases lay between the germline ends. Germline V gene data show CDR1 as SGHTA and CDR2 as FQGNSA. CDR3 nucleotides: TGTGCCAGCAGCATAATTGAGTACGATACGCAGTATTTT. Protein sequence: CASSIIEYDTQYF.

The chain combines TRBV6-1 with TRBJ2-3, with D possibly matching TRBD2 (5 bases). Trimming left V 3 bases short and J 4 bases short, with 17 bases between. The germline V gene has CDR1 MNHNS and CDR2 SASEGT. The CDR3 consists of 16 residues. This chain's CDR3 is CASSEVVGMGADTQYF. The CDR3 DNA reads TGTGCCAGCAGTGAGGTGGTGGGGATGGGAGCAGATACGCAGTATTTT.

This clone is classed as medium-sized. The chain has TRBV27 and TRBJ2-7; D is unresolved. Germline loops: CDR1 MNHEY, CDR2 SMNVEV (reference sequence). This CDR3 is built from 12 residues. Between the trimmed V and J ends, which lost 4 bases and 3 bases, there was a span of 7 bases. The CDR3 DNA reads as TGTGCCAGCAGTTCGTCCGACTACGAGCAGTACTTC. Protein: CASSSSDYEQYF.

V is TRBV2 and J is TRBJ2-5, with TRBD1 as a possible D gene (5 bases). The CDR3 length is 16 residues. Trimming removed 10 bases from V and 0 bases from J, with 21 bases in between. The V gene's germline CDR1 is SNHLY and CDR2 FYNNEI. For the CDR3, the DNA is TGTGCCACCCAGGGCCGCCGTAACAGCTACCAAGAGACCCAGTACTTC. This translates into CATQGRRNSYQETQYF.

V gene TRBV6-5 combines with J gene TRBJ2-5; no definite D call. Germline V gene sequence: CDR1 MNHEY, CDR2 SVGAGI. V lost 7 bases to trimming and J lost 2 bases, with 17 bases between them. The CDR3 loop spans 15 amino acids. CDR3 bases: TGTGCCAGCACCGAATTCATCGGACGTCAAGAGACCCAGTACTTC. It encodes CASTEFIGRQETQYF.

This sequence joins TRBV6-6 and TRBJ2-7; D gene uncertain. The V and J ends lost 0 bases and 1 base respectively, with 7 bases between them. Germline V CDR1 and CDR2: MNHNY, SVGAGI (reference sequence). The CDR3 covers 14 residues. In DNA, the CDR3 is TGTGCCAGCAGTTACTCGACGGATTCCTACGAGCAGTACTTC. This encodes CASSYSTDSYEQYF.

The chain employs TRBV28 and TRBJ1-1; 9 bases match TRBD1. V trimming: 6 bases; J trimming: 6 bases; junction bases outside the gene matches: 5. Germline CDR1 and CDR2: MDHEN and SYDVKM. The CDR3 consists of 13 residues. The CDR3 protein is CASSRTGESEAFF. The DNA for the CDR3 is TGTGCCAGCAGCCGGACAGGGGAATCTGAAGCTTTCTTT. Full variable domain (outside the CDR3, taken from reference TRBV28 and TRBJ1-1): DVKVTQSSRYLVKRTGEKVFLECVQDMDHENMFWYRQDPGLGLRLIYFSYDVKMKEKGDIPEGYSVSREKKERFSLILESASTNQTSMYLCASSRTGESEAFFGQGTRLTVV.